This TCR beta chain was identified in a study of shared clonotypes between healthy human individuals. CDR1 is MNHNS, CDR2 SASEGT, per germline. This CDR3 has 14 amino acids. V gave up 9 bases and J gave up 5 bases, with 20 bases separating them. Using immunoSEQ multiplex PCR, the repertoire was profiled, and TCRdb retains in-frame clones only, with some absent. The sample includes under 650,000 clones, 90% to 96% of them seen just once. About this clone: Its cognate antigen is unknown.

The donors, healthy adults who were HIV-negative, had experienced no recent acute infections or vaccinations. Findings and limits, study-wide: Naive subsets typically showed greater estimated richness than memory subsets.

The chain couples TRBV6-1 to TRBJ2-7; D uncertain. The sequenced sample was naive CD4+ T cells sorted from blood. Sample subset: CD45RA+ positively selected. This clonotype originated in a young woman in good health. CDR3 bases: TGTGCCAGTGCCCCGGTGGACCCCAGGAACGAGCAGTACTTC. Translating it yields CASAPVDPRNEQYF.